These T cell receptor beta chains were read from a single sample in a study of blood T cell repertoires in COVID-19. TCRdb keeps only in-frame clones here, not all; method: immunoSEQ multiplex PCR. The sample yields 180,000 or so clones, around 76% seen once. Sequencing was performed on peripheral blood. The receptors shown here come from a woman aged 70-85 years with acute or convalescent COVID-19. Each CDR3 is given with its conserved first and last residue.

CDR3 protein: CASSDPIAGGAETQYF
J gene: TRBJ2-5
V gene: TRBV6-1

CDR3 protein: CASSVVGDSAYNEQFF
J gene: TRBJ2-1
V gene: TRBV9

CDR3 protein: CAISESGGVVAARRALSGNTIYF
J gene: TRBJ1-3
V gene: TRBV10-3

CDR3 protein: CASSYRQAVGETQYF
J gene: TRBJ2-5
V gene: TRBV6-2/TRBV6-3

CDR3 protein: CSVQGNTNQPQHF
J gene: TRBJ1-5
V gene: TRBV29-1

CDR3 protein: CASRRQGTNTEAFF
J gene: TRBJ1-1
V gene: TRBV6-4

CDR3 protein: CASATGGRAQETQYF
J gene: TRBJ2-5
V gene: TRBV7-6

CDR3 protein: CASSWGPGGGYTF
J gene: TRBJ1-2
V gene: TRBV27

CDR3 protein: CASSSTGYFEKLFF
J gene: TRBJ1-4
V gene: TRBV19

CDR3 protein: CASSSHRDRGPLKEKLFF
J gene: TRBJ1-4
V gene: TRBV28

CDR3 protein: CASSLNQGGGYTF
J gene: TRBJ1-2
V gene: TRBV28

CDR3 protein: CASSAPTSGKRDTQYF
J gene: TRBJ2-3
V gene: TRBV19

CDR3 protein: CASKPQDSKNIQYF
J gene: TRBJ2-4
V gene: TRBV10-2

CDR3 protein: CASSYAGGNQPQHF
J gene: TRBJ1-5
V gene: TRBV6-5

CDR3 protein: CASSQDALAGGYEQYF
J gene: TRBJ2-7
V gene: TRBV3-1/TRBV3-2

CDR3 protein: CATSSWGGSRYEQYF
J gene: TRBJ2-7
V gene: TRBV24-1

CDR3 protein: CASSRTGIRYTF
J gene: TRBJ1-2
V gene: TRBV5-6

CDR3 protein: CATSRGAQETQYF
J gene: TRBJ2-5
V gene: TRBV15

CDR3 protein: CASSFAQGAGWEKLFF
J gene: TRBJ1-4
V gene: TRBV11-3

CDR3 protein: CASSIGRGGTEPQPQHF
J gene: TRBJ1-5
V gene: TRBV19

CDR3 protein: CASSLMTGGSYGYTF
J gene: TRBJ1-2
V gene: TRBV5-1

CDR3 protein: CASSQDAARATEAFF
J gene: TRBJ1-1
V gene: TRBV4-1

CDR3 protein: CASRSGTGTGELFF
J gene: TRBJ2-2
V gene: TRBV6-5

CDR3 protein: CASSGGVNTEAFF
J gene: TRBJ1-1
V gene: TRBV18

CDR3 protein: CASSLGGGNYEQYF
J gene: TRBJ2-7
V gene: TRBV4-3

CDR3 protein: CASSGQGDYGYTF
J gene: TRBJ1-2
V gene: TRBV19

CDR3 protein: CASSLGGGRGRIQYNEQFF
J gene: TRBJ2-1
V gene: TRBV11-2

CDR3 protein: CASSLERRSTDTQYF
J gene: TRBJ2-3
V gene: TRBV5-4

CDR3 protein: CASSKTSGGFYEQYF
J gene: TRBJ2-7
V gene: TRBV5-1

CDR3 protein: CASSQEIAGGLRNEQFF
J gene: TRBJ2-1
V gene: TRBV4-1

CDR3 protein: CASSMGQGEKLFF
J gene: TRBJ1-4
V gene: TRBV19

CDR3 protein: CASSSPGQGPIVTFF
J gene: TRBJ1-1
V gene: TRBV5-5

CDR3 protein: CARSARQGVGDTEAFF
J gene: TRBJ1-1
V gene: TRBV5-3

CDR3 protein: CAISESMDSSTDTQYF
J gene: TRBJ2-3
V gene: TRBV10-3

CDR3 protein: CASSLAGTGMEKLFF
J gene: TRBJ1-4
V gene: TRBV7-9

CDR3 protein: CASSSRPDQPQHF
J gene: TRBJ1-5
V gene: TRBV9

CDR3 protein: CASSSGQGLYNEQFF
J gene: TRBJ2-1
V gene: TRBV5-6

CDR3 protein: CASSYSGATTEAFF
J gene: TRBJ1-1
V gene: TRBV6-2/TRBV6-3

CDR3 protein: CASSLEEGRTEAFF
J gene: TRBJ1-1
V gene: TRBV5-5

CDR3 protein: CASSSEETQYF
J gene: TRBJ2-5
V gene: TRBV7-9

CDR3 protein: CASSRLYPSDNEQFF
J gene: TRBJ2-1
V gene: TRBV4-1

CDR3 protein: CASSPLLTGFNQPQHF
J gene: TRBJ1-5
V gene: TRBV27

CDR3 protein: CASSLVGGGIYNEQFF
J gene: TRBJ2-1
V gene: TRBV7-2

CDR3 protein: CASSGQGLEAFF
J gene: TRBJ1-1
V gene: TRBV7-9

CDR3 protein: CSVENLAGDYEQFF
J gene: TRBJ2-1
V gene: TRBV29-1

CDR3 protein: CASSSRTSGRYTGELFF
J gene: TRBJ2-2
V gene: TRBV5-4

CDR3 protein: CASSHDRDNEQFF
J gene: TRBJ2-1
V gene: TRBV7-8

CDR3 protein: CASSVGGGQAGELFF
J gene: TRBJ2-2
V gene: TRBV9

CDR3 protein: CASSVGSAAGGSTDTQYF
J gene: TRBJ2-3
V gene: TRBV9

CDR3 protein: CASSLTGGTEAFF
J gene: TRBJ1-1
V gene: TRBV28

CDR3 protein: CASSRLGGDSPLHF
J gene: TRBJ1-6
V gene: TRBV6-5

CDR3 protein: CASSLREPLAKNIQYF
J gene: TRBJ2-4
V gene: TRBV2

CDR3 protein: CASSLLWLNTEAFF
J gene: TRBJ1-1
V gene: TRBV6-5

CDR3 protein: CASSRDQGQGKYNEQFF
J gene: TRBJ2-1
V gene: TRBV18

CDR3 protein: CASSTHLSVYNEQFF
J gene: TRBJ2-1
V gene: TRBV6-2/TRBV6-3